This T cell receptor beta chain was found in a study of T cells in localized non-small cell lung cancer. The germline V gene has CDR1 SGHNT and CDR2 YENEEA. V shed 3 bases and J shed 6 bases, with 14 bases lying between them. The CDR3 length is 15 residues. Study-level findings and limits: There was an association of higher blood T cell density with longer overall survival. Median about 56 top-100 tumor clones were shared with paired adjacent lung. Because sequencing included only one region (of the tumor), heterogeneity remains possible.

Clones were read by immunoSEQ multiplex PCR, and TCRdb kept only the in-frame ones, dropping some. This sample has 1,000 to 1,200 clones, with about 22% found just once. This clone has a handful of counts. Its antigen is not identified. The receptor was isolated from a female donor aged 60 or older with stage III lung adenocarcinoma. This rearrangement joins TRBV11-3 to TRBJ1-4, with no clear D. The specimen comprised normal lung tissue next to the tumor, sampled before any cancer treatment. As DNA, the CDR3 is TGTGCCAGCAGCTTGAGGAGACCGCGATATGAAAAACTGTTTTTT. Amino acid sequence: CASSLRRPRYEKLFF. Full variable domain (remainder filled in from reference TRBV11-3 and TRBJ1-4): EAGVVQSPRYKIIEKKQPVAFWCNPISGHNTLYWYLQNLGQGPELLIRYENEEAVDDSQLPKDRFSAERLKGVDSTLKIQPAELGDSAVYLCASSLRRPRYEKLFFGSGTQLSVL.